Shown below are 8 T cell receptor beta chains from a single sample sequenced in a study of type 1 regulatory T cells. TCRdb re-derived calls from the reads in MiXCR, one entry per CDR3 protein. The table shows roughly 60,000 distinct CDR3 sequences, with approximately 60% occurring only once. No antigens are known for them. Sequencing input: cultured non-Tr1 T cells, either the whole culture or a sorted T cell fraction (not recorded which). The receptors originated from a human donor in good health.

There are many counts of this clonotype. V and J are TRBV2 and TRBJ2-2; TRBD1 is a possible D gene (5 bases). The germline V gene encodes CDR1 SNHLY and CDR2 FYNNEI. The CDR3 runs to 17 residues. Trimming cost V 6 bases and J 4 bases, with 21 bases left between them. The CDR3 DNA reads as TGTGCCAGCAGCCCCCTAGAGACAGCTCACAGCACCGGGGAGCTGTTTTTT. Protein product: CASSPLETAHSTGELFF.

The rearrangement links TRBV5-1 to TRBJ1-4, with D possibly matching TRBD1 (5 bases). CDR1 and CDR2 (germline): SGHRS, YFSETQ. The CDR3 runs to 18 residues. The V and J ends lost 4 bases and 3 bases respectively, with 22 bases between them. CDR3 in amino acids: CASSGAAGTRRPNEKLFF. For the CDR3, the DNA is TGCGCCAGCAGCGGGGCCGCGGGGACTAGGAGACCTAATGAAAAACTGTTTTTT.

The table lists this clonotype with a few counts. V gene TRBV12-3 or TRBV12-4 combines with J gene TRBJ1-2, with D maybe TRBD1 (5 bases). The CDR3 sequence is 15 residues long. Between the trimmed V and J ends, which lost 2 bases and 4 bases, there was a span of 14 bases. The chain's CDR3 is CASSLRRQGAYGYTF. CDR3 nucleotide sequence: TGTGCCAGCAGTTTACGCCGTCAGGGCGCCTATGGCTACACCTTC.

V usage is TRBV7-6 and J usage is TRBJ2-7, with 7 bases that match TRBD1. CDR1 is SGHVS and CDR2 is FNYEAQ in the germline V gene. The V and J ends lost 3 bases and 0 bases, in that order; junction bases with no gene match: 5. This CDR3 region has 15 residues. The CDR3 DNA is TGTGCCAGCAGCTTGGGGGACAGAGGCTCCTACGAGCAGTACTTC. It encodes CASSLGDRGSYEQYF.

This clonotype was seen only a few times. The chain recombines TRBV20-1 with TRBJ2-5; unclear D gene. This CDR3 is built from 13 residues. The germline gives CDR1 DFQATT, CDR2 SNEGSKA (reference sequence). V lost 3 bases, J lost 4 bases, and 12 bases lay in between. CDR3 residues: CSARVPNGETQYF. Written as DNA, the CDR3 is TGCAGTGCTAGGGTTCCTAATGGAGAGACCCAGTACTTC.

This clonotype was counted between two and nine times. The V gene is TRBV20-1, the J gene TRBJ2-2; D remains ambiguous. CDR1 and CDR2 (germline): DFQATT, SNEGSKA (reference sequence). The V gene lost 5 bases and the J gene lost 1 base, with 8 bases spanning the gap. The CDR3 sequence is 13 residues long. CDR3 coding DNA: TGCAGTGCTGAGGTCAGGAACACCGGGGAGCTGTTTTTT. This encodes CSAEVRNTGELFF.

The V gene is TRBV9, the J gene TRBJ2-3; 9 nucleotides agree with TRBD1. Germline V gene data show CDR1 as SGDLS and CDR2 as YYNGEE. Trimming at V came to 3 bases and at J to 2 bases, leaving 7 bases not matched to a gene. The CDR3 spans 16 residues. Here the CDR3 reads CASSERGTGHTDTQYF. The CDR3 DNA is TGTGCCAGCAGCGAACGCGGGACAGGGCACACAGATACGCAGTATTTT.

This clonotype occurred a few times. The chain links TRBV29-1 to TRBJ2-3; 11 nucleotides align to TRBD1. The CDR3 has 15 residues. The germline V gene encodes CDR1 SQVTM and CDR2 ANQGSEA. V trimming: 2 bases; J trimming: 4 bases; junction bases outside the gene matches: 5. CDR3 loop: CSVERTGGKADTQYF. CDR3 in DNA: TGCAGCGTTGAAAGGACAGGGGGCAAGGCAGATACGCAGTATTTT.